Included here is one T cell receptor beta chain sequence, with context. This clonotype was counted many times. Its antigen is still unknown. No quality values exist for individual bases; no much larger clone is one base distant. This sample was taken from a study of CD8+CD57+ T cells in acquired aplastic anemia (dated by TCRdb to the late 2010s). For context, the study as a whole: Extracted DNA from sorted CD4+ and CD8+ cells averaged around 3.3 ug, ranging from about 0.19 to 30 ug. CD8+CD57+ expansion was defined as a frequency above the mean frequency observed in healthy subjects. Study-level results and caveats: Although around 30 CD8+ CDR3 sequences were shared by patients and controls, these sequences appeared highly expressed in patients and within the immunodominant clones of patients. Patients and healthy controls showed no significant difference in CD8+ Simpson's diversity (P=0.060).

The germline V end is reduced by 3 bases and the J end by 3 bases; junction bases left unmatched: 6. CDR1 DFQATT and CDR2 SNEGSKA are derived from the germline V gene (reference sequence). The CDR3 runs 14 residues from the cysteine to the phenylalanine. Kept here is only the CDR3 DNA, which spans 42 bases and is read in frame from base 1. Genomic DNA served as template for TCR beta VDJ combination and CDR3 sequence profiling. An Illumina HiSeq 2000 was the platform used for TCR repertoire sequencing. The original pipeline was this. Repertoire assessment relied on Simpson's diversity index, CDR3 size and DJ length profiles, and TRBV/TRBJ rearrangement plots. The most abundant DNA sequence in the deep sequencing data was defined as the immunodominant clone. CDR3 amino acid sequences were screened for sharing across subjects and were compared with published repertoires and the VDJdb database. Starting from the raw public reads, TCRdb applied fastp trimming at Q25, assembled clones with MiXCR and retained in-frame beta chains. Duplicate CDR3 protein sequences are folded into a single record with the most common DNA and genes. For this entry, the V and J calls and clone size follow TCRdb and not the study's own pipeline. A total of a few hundred thousand distinct CDR3 sequences appear in this sample, approximately 32% of them only once. The ten largest make up approximately 0.82% of the sample.

Flow cytometry had shown CD8+CD57+ cell expansion in the patients selected for sequencing. All patients had severe acquired aplastic anemia diagnosed by International Study of Aplastic Anemia and Agranulocytosis and Camitta criteria. No patient had received any therapy when blood was sampled. In the study, sorted CD4+ and CD8+ blood T cells from patients with severe aplastic anemia and from healthy subjects underwent deep sequencing of TCR repertoires. In the USA, patient enrollment took place under clinicaltrials.gov protocols 00001620, 01623167, 00001397, 00071045, 00081523 and 00961064. Ficoll-Paque density gradient centrifugation was used to isolate peripheral blood mononuclear cells. Before DNA was extracted, CD4+ and CD8+ T cells were sorted using either FACS or magnetic beads.

The chain joins TRBV20-1 to TRBJ2-3; TRBD2 matches 7 bases in the middle. The receptor was isolated from a human donor with aplastic anemia. Sequenced material: sorted CD4+, CD8+, or CD8+CD57+ T cells (not recorded which) from PBMCs. The bases are TGCAGTGCTAGGCGGCGGGGGACGACAGATACGCAGTATTTT. This codes for CSARRRGTTDTQYF.